Shown below are 23 T cell receptor beta chains from a single sample sequenced in a study of graft-versus-host responses after intestinal transplantation. The data were produced by immunoSEQ multiplex PCR, yet TCRdb's version contains in-frame clones alone and is incomplete. The sample includes about 98,000 clones, around 86% of them seen just once. This specimen was PBMCs, taken 255 days after intestinal transplant. All receptors derive from a human patient who received an intestinal transplant, so some T cells may come from the graft donor.

This rearrangement joins TRBV25-1 to TRBJ2-1; the D call may be TRBD1 or TRBD2 (5 bases each). CDR1 and CDR2 (germline): MGHDK, SYGVNS. Trimming stripped 3 bases from V and 4 bases from J, with 16 bases between. The CDR3 runs 16 residues. CDR3 in amino acids: CASSDQIGTPYNEQFF. The CDR3 nucleotides are TGTGCCAGCAGTGACCAGATCGGGACCCCTTACAATGAGCAGTTCTTC.

The V gene is TRBV7-8, the J gene TRBJ2-1; D is possibly TRBD1 (6 bases). From germline, CDR1 is SGHVS and CDR2 FQNEAQ. CDR3 length equals 15 residues. Trimming took 2 bases from V and 4 from J, leaving 12 bases between them. This chain's CDR3 is CASSLPTGRYNEQFF. The CDR3 nucleotides read TGTGCCAGCAGCTTACCAACAGGGCGGTACAATGAGCAGTTCTTC.

V usage is TRBV6-1 and J usage is TRBJ2-7; D is possibly TRBD2 (5 bases). CDR3 size: 13 residues. CDR1 is MNHNS, CDR2 SASEGT, per germline. V gave up 7 bases and J gave up 3 bases, with 13 bases separating them. The CDR3 DNA is TGTGCCAGCACCGACTCGGGGTACTACGAGCAGTACGTC. It encodes CASTDSGYYEQYV.

This sequence joins TRBV19 and TRBJ2-1; D is unclear. This CDR3 region has 17 residues. The germline V gene encodes CDR1 LNHDA and CDR2 SQIVND (reference sequence). Between the trimmed V and J ends, which lost 8 bases and 3 bases, there was a span of 23 bases. This CDR3 reads CASSGQVDQPYYNEQFF. CDR3 DNA: TGTGCCAGTTCTGGCCAGGTAGACCAACCCTACTACAATGAGCAGTTCTTC.

This chain connects TRBV28 to TRBJ1-4; 7 bases agree with TRBD1. CDR3 length equals 18 residues. The V gene's germline CDR1 is MDHEN and CDR2 SYDVKM. V lost 6 bases and J lost 4; bases outside the gene matches: 17. The CDR3 sequence: CASSGVGWTGYLNEKLFF. CDR3 sequence (DNA): TGTGCCAGCAGCGGAGTTGGTTGGACAGGATATCTTAATGAAAAACTGTTTTTT. Drawing the rest from reference TRBV28 and TRBJ1-4, the complete variable domain is DVKVTQSSRYLVKRTGEKVFLECVQDMDHENMFWYRQDPGLGLRLIYFSYDVKMKEKGDIPEGYSVSREKKERFSLILESASTNQTSMYLCASSGVGWTGYLNEKLFFGSGTQLSVL.

The chain joins TRBV5-6 to TRBJ2-1; D gene ambiguous. V lost 2 bases and J lost 3, with 3 bases in between. Germline CDR1 is SGHDT and CDR2 is YYEEEE. The CDR3 covers 12 residues. CDR3 protein: CASSLSYNEQFF. In nucleotides, the CDR3 is TGTGCCAGCAGCTTAAGCTACAATGAGCAGTTCTTC.

V usage is TRBV4-2 and J usage is TRBJ1-4, with TRBD1 matching 7 bases. J gave up 4 bases and V 1 base, and 3 bases lay outside the gene matches. Germline V CDR1 and CDR2: LGHNA, YNFKEQ. CDR3 length: 15 residues. CDR3 amino acids: CASSQGQGDNEKLFF. The CDR3 coding sequence is TGTGCCAGCAGCCAAGGGCAGGGGGATAATGAAAAACTGTTTTTT.

This chain connects TRBV4-1 to TRBJ2-1; D remains ambiguous. Germline assignment: CDR1 MGHRA and CDR2 YSYEKL. Deletions cut 1 base from V and 9 bases from J, with 10 bases between. The length of the CDR3 is 13 residues. The CDR3 spells CASSQGMEGEQFF. The CDR3 nucleotides are TGCGCCAGCAGCCAAGGAATGGAAGGTGAGCAGTTCTTC.

The chain links TRBV6-5 to TRBJ1-2; D not resolved. Trimming cost V 8 bases and J 7 bases, with 14 bases left between them. The CDR3 runs 12 residues. Looked up from germline, CDR1 is MNHEY and CDR2 is SVGAGI. Here the CDR3 DNA reads TGTGCCAGCCAGCACCTATCGGGTGGCTACACCTTC. As protein: CASQHLSGGYTF.

This chain links TRBV2 with TRBJ1-2, with unresolved D. The CDR3 runs 15 residues. V was clipped by 1 base and J by 7 bases, with 16 bases between them. From germline, CDR1 is SNHLY and CDR2 FYNNEI. The CDR3 DNA is TGTGCCAGCAGTGAAGACGGAGGGAGAGCTCTTGGCTACACCTTC. The encoded protein is CASSEDGGRALGYTF.

In its sample, this clone was seen once. V and J are TRBV5-4 and TRBJ2-4, with 9 bases aligning to TRBD1. The junction had 7 bases not matched to a gene; V was cut back by 0 bases and J by 9 bases. Germline CDR1 reads SGHNT; CDR2 reads YYREEE (reference sequence). The CDR3 extends over 15 amino acids. The CDR3 loop reads CASSLGQGVGGIQYF. In nucleotides, the CDR3 is TGTGCCAGCAGCTTGGGACAGGGGGTTGGAGGCATTCAGTACTTC.

The gene calls are TRBV27 and TRBJ1-5; no definite D call. The ends were cut back, 9 bases at V and 2 bases at J, with 11 bases in the middle. The CDR3 sequence is 13 residues long. CDR1 is MNHEY and CDR2 is SMNVEV in the germline V gene (reference sequence). The CDR3 DNA sequence: TGTGCCAGTTGCTCGGGTGGCAATCAGCCCCAGCATTTT. Protein sequence: CASCSGGNQPQHF.

The chain carries TRBV6-5 and TRBJ2-6; weak D call: TRBD2 (6 bases). V shed 7 bases and J shed 4 bases, with 11 bases lying between them. The CDR3 runs 14 residues. CDR1 is MNHEY, CDR2 SVGAGI, per germline. The CDR3 DNA follows: TGTGCCAGCATAGGGACTTCAGGGGCCAACGTCCTGACTTTC. Residues: CASIGTSGANVLTF.

The chain employs TRBV4-1 and TRBJ2-7; 9 nucleotides match TRBD1. This CDR3 is 14 amino acids long. V lost 4 bases, J lost 7 bases, and 8 bases stayed unmatched. Germline CDR1 MGHRA, CDR2 YSYEKL. CDR3: CASSPRDRVLEQYF. The CDR3 DNA is TGCGCCAGCAGCCCCCGGGACAGGGTTCTGGAGCAGTACTTC.

This clone was counted a single time. The gene calls are TRBV10-1 and TRBJ1-1, with D possibly TRBD1 on 6 matching bases. The germline V and J ends were trimmed by 3 bases and 2 bases, with 19 bases remaining between them. The germline CDR1 and CDR2 sequences are WNHNN and SYGVQD (reference sequence). The CDR3 contains 17 residues. For the CDR3, the DNA is TGCGCCAGCAGTGACCCAGGGCTGCTGGGGGGCAACACTGAAGCTTTCTTT. This sequence encodes CASSDPGLLGGNTEAFF.

The chain couples TRBV19 to TRBJ1-5; D gene unclear. Germline values: CDR1 LNHDA, CDR2 SQIVND (reference sequence). V dropped 5 bases and J dropped 0 bases, with 11 bases sitting between them. The CDR3 extends over 15 amino acids. DNA of the CDR3: TGTGCCAGTAGTGAGAACCCCAATAGCAATCAGCCCCAGCATTTT. Its translation: CASSENPNSNQPQHF.

The gene calls are TRBV30 and TRBJ1-3, with unresolved D. The V gene lost 0 bases and the J gene lost 0 bases, with 12 bases spanning the gap. This CDR3 is built from 16 residues. Germline V CDR1 and CDR2: GTSNPN, SVGIG (reference sequence). The CDR3 region is CAWSVRRWSSGNTIYF. For the CDR3, the DNA is TGTGCCTGGAGTGTACGTAGGTGGTCCTCTGGAAACACCATATATTTT.

The J gene is TRBJ2-1, the V gene TRBV4-1, with 10 bases identical to TRBD2. V dropped 6 bases and J dropped 3; count of bases not matched to a gene: 14. Germline assignment: CDR1 MGHRA and CDR2 YSYEKL. The CDR3 runs 18 residues. The CDR3 loop is CASSPVQLGLALYNEQFF. The CDR3 DNA reads as TGCGCCAGCAGTCCAGTCCAGTTGGGACTAGCGCTCTACAATGAGCAGTTCTTC.

The rearrangement uses TRBV28 and TRBJ1-3; D is possibly TRBD1 (5 bases). The V gene lost 4 bases and the J gene lost 1 base, with 8 bases spanning the gap. There are 14 residues in the CDR3. Germline V gives CDR1 MDHEN, CDR2 SYDVKM. The CDR3 DNA reads TGTGCCAGCAGTTCCGGGGGTTCTGGAAACACCATATATTTT. Translation: CASSSGGSGNTIYF.

The chain couples TRBV11-2 to TRBJ2-7; no clear D. This CDR3 spans 11 amino acids. In germline, CDR1 is SGHAT, CDR2 FQNNGV. Trimming removed 5 bases at V and 6 bases at J, with 8 bases between. As DNA, the CDR3 is TGTGCCAGCAGCCACATTACCGAGCAGTACTTC. Translating gives CASSHITEQYF. Full variable domain (missing parts from reference TRBV11-2 and TRBJ2-7): EAGVAQSPRYKIIEKRQSVAFWCNPISGHATLYWYQQILGQGPKLLIQFQNNGVVDDSQLPKDRFSAERLKGVDSTLKIQPAKLEDSAVYLCASSHITEQYFGPGTRLTVT.

The chain combines TRBV6-1 with TRBJ1-3; the D is unclear. Germline CDR1 is MNHNS and CDR2 is SASEGT. The CDR3 extends over 15 amino acids. V was shortened by 1 base and J by 0 bases, with 7 bases between the two germline ends. CDR3 sequence reads: CASSEGPSSGNTIYF. The CDR3 region has the DNA TGTGCCAGCAGTGAAGGCCCAAGCTCTGGAAACACCATATATTTT.

J is TRBJ2-7 and V is TRBV28; 14 bases align to TRBD2. CDR1 MDHEN and CDR2 SYDVKM come from the germline V gene. The CDR3 runs to 18 residues. The V gene end was trimmed by 4 bases and the J gene end by 5 bases; junction bases not matched to a gene: 13. CDR3 in amino acids: CASSYGTSGGPAFDEQYF. In DNA, the CDR3 is TGTGCCAGCAGTTATGGGACTAGCGGGGGTCCCGCATTCGACGAGCAGTACTTC.

J is TRBJ2-6 and V is TRBV28; the match to TRBD1 covers 8 bases. Germline V gene data show CDR1 as MDHEN and CDR2 as SYDVKM. The J segment lost 0 bases and the V segment lost 5 bases, leaving 9 bases of the junction unmatched. The CDR3 is 18 residues long. The CDR3 DNA follows: TGTGCCAGCAGTGAGGCCCAGGGGGCCCGCTCTGGGGCCAACGTCCTGACTTTC. Its translation: CASSEAQGARSGANVLTF.